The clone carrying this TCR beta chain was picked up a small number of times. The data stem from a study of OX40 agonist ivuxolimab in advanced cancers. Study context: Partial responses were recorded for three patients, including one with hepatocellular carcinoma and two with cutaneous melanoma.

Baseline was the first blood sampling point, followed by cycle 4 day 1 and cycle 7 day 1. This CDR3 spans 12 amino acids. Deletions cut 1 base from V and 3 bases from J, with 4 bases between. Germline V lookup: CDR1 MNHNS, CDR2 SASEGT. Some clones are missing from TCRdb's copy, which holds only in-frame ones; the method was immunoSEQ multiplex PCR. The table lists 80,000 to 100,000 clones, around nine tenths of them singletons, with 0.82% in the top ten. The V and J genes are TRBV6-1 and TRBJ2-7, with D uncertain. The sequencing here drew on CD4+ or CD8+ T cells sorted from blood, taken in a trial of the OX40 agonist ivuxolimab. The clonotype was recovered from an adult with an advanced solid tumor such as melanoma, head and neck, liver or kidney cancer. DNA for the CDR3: TGTGCCAGCAGTGAAGGCCACTACGAGCAGTACTTC. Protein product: CASSEGHYEQYF.